A selection of T cell receptor beta chains follows, all from one sample in a study of tumor and adjacent non-tumor tissue in lung cancer. Each CDR3 protein gets one entry after TCRdb re-called the multiplex PCR reads with MiXCR. The profile shows some 95,000 distinct CDR3 sequences, 80% of them singletons. The sequencing input was distant non-tumor lung tissue. The receptors were gathered from a man in his sixties with small cell lung cancer. CDR3s include the opening cysteine and the closing phenylalanine or tryptophan. D genes are given only for firm matches. Size is omitted from some rows. Given values are once, few, many or a class for expanded clones.

clone_size d_call j_call v_call cdr3_nt cdr3_aa
NA TRBD2 TRBJ2-1 TRBV12-3/TRBV12-4 TGTGCCAGCAGTTTAGTGCTAGCGGGAGAATCGGATCGCAATGAGCAGTTCTTC CASSLVLAGESDRNEQFF
many NA TRBJ2-2 TRBV5-4 TGTGCCAGCAGCGCCGAGGGGGGGGGCAGGAACACCGGGGAGCTGTTTTTT CASSAEGGGRNTGELFF
NA NA TRBJ2-3 TRBV11-2 TGTGCCAACGGCTTAGAATGGACAGATACGCAGTATTTT CANGLEWTDTQYF
many TRBD1 TRBJ2-5 TRBV4-2 TGTGCCAGCAGCCTTGGGACAGGGACCCAAGAGACCCAGTACTTC CASSLGTGTQETQYF
NA NA TRBJ2-3 TRBV4-1 TGCGCCAGCAGCCAAGATCGGTATTCCAGGCCTCGCCCAACAGATACGCAGTATTTT CASSQDRYSRPRPTDTQYF
NA NA TRBJ2-2 TRBV6-1 TGTGCCAGCGGCGTGGGGGTTTATAGCACCTGGGAGCTGTTTTTT CASGVGVYSTWELFF
NA TRBD2 TRBJ2-7 TRBV6-1 TGTGCCAGCAGTGCCCGGGGGGGGCTGGATTCCTACGAGAAGTACTTC CASSARGGLDSYEKYF
NA NA TRBJ2-1 TRBV29-1 TGCAGCGTTCTATCCAGGGGCTCCTACAATGAGCAGTTCTTC CSVLSRGSYNEQFF
NA TRBD1 TRBJ2-5 TRBV6-1 TGTGCCAGCGGAGCTACAGGGGATCAAGAGACCCAGTACTTC CASGATGDQETQYF
NA TRBD1 TRBJ1-2 TRBV10-3 TGTGCCATCATCGAAACGGACAGGGGGCTGGGCTACACCTTC CAIIETDRGLGYTF
NA TRBD1 TRBJ1-1 TRBV20-1 TGCAGTGCCGGAGATCTCTACAGGGGCGGAGTAGGGAACACTGAAGCTTTCTTT CSAGDLYRGGVGNTEAFF
NA NA TRBJ2-3 TRBV10-3 TGTGTCATCAGTGAAGAGGGCGCAGATACGCAGTATTTT CVISEEGADTQYF
NA NA TRBJ2-5 TRBV6-1 TGTGCCGGCACCAACTCGAACCCGGGACTCCGAGAGGCGGAGACCCAGTACTTC CAGTNSNPGLREAETQYF
NA NA TRBJ2-1 TRBV10-3 TGTGCCAGCAGTGACCCACCAGGCGGTAAAGATGAGCAGTTCTTC CASSDPPGGKDEQFF
NA NA TRBJ2-3 TRBV11-2 TGTGCCGGCAGCTTAGAATGGACAGATACGCGGTATTTT CAGSLEWTDTRYF
few NA TRBJ1-1 TRBV7-9 TGTGCCAGCAGGAAAGTCAAACAGGGAGGAGACACTGAAGCTTTCTTT CASRKVKQGGDTEAFF
NA TRBD2 TRBJ2-5 TRBV20-1 TGCAGTTCTAGAGACTGGGAAAGCGGGGGACGGGGAGGGGAAGAGACTCAGTACTTC CSSRDWESGGRGGEETQYF
NA NA TRBJ1-2 TRBV12-3/TRBV12-4 TGTGGCACCAGTTTTACGGACGGTAACTATGGCTACACCTTC CGTSFTDGNYGYTF
NA NA TRBJ2-5 TRBV20-1 TGCAATGCTTCCGGACTAGGGGGAGTCCAGACCCAGTACTTC CNASGLGGVQTQYF
NA NA TRBJ1-4 TRBV6-5 TGTGCCAGCACCATCAAGAATTCAGCAACAAATGAAAAACTGTTTTTC CASTIKNSATNEKLFF
NA TRBD1 TRBJ2-7 TRBV5-1 TGCGCCAGCAGCTGGTATCCGGCGACAGGGGTCTTCTCCTACGAGCAGTACTTC CASSWYPATGVFSYEQYF
NA TRBD1 TRBJ2-3 TRBV4-1 TGCGCTAGCAGCCAAGACGGGACAGCCACAGATATGCAGTATTTT CASSQDGTATDMQYF